Presented here are 18 T cell receptor beta chains from one specimen sequenced in a study of tumor-infiltrating lymphocytes in primary liver carcinoma. Unsorted whole blood served as the source of blood RNA, and germline DNA was extracted as well. The input was around 530 ng total RNA; TCR beta cDNA was made from it with a constant-region primer. TCR beta libraries came from three nested multiplex PCR rounds using slightly modified ARM-PCR. The opening two PCR rounds, around 11 cycles each, paired TRBV1-TRBV30 forward primers with a C-beta reverse primer. Via MiXCR, TCRdb re-called the multiplex PCR reads, giving one row per CDR3 protein. Of approximately 300,000 distinct CDR3 sequences detected, approximately 65% appear once; the ten largest clones hold roughly 9%. What was sequenced was peripheral blood. The source of these receptors is a man between 35 and 55 years old with primary liver carcinoma and hepatitis B virus infection.

This clonotype was seen many times. This chain links TRBV29-1 with TRBJ2-3; possible D gene TRBD2, 5 bases. There are 10 residues in the CDR3. Trimming stripped 6 bases from V and 8 bases from J, with 9 bases between. Germline V gene data show CDR1 as SQVTM and CDR2 as ANQGSEA. As DNA, the CDR3 is TGCAGCGTGTCCGAGGGTACGCAGTATTTT. Translated: CSVSEGTQYF.

This clonotype occurred once. This may arise from a read error, as a much more abundant clone is one base away. The rearrangement links TRBV6-5 to TRBJ2-7, with 8 bases matching TRBD1. Germline CDR1 and CDR2: MNHEY and SVGAGI. The CDR3 is 13 residues long. In DNA form, the CDR3 reads TGTGTCAGCAGCGGACAGGGCTACAACGAGCAGTACTTC. It yields the protein CVSSGQGYNEQYF.

The chain has TRBV11-2 and TRBJ2-3; TRBD2 matches at 11 bases. CDR3 size: 16 residues. V was pared by 3 bases and J by 7 bases, with 9 bases of the junction left unmatched. Per the germline V gene, CDR1 is SGHAT and CDR2 is FQNNGV. The DNA for the CDR3 is TGTGCCAGCAGCTTGGGGACTAGCGGAAGCACGTATACGCAGTATTTT. Amino acid sequence: CASSLGTSGSTYTQYF.

This clonotype was observed many times. The CDR3 here is CASSFGWSTDTQYF. CDR3 nucleotides: TGTGCCAGCAGCTTTGGCTGGAGCACAGATACGCAGTATTTT. The chain links TRBV5-6 to TRBJ2-3; no definite D call. This CDR3 region has 14 residues. CDR1 SGHDT and CDR2 YYEEEE come from the germline V gene. Between the trimmed V and J ends, which lost 2 bases and 0 bases, there was a span of 7 bases.

The chain employs TRBV11-3 and TRBJ2-3, with D tentatively TRBD2 (5 bases). The CDR3 is 15 amino acids. The V and J ends lost 7 bases and 2 bases respectively, with 16 bases between them. The germline CDR1 and CDR2 sequences are SGHNT and YENEEA. As DNA, the CDR3 is TGTGCCAGCAACCTAGAGGGTACCAACACAGATACGCAGTATTTT. Encoded protein: CASNLEGTNTDTQYF. The whole variable domain, filled in from reference TRBV11-3 and TRBJ2-3, reads EAGVVQSPRYKIIEKKQPVAFWCNPISGHNTLYWYLQNLGQGPELLIRYENEEAVDDSQLPKDRFSAERLKGVDSTLKIQPAELGDSAVYLCASNLEGTNTDTQYFGPGTRLTVL.

The rearrangement uses TRBV6-7 and TRBJ1-5; D perhaps matches TRBD1 (5 bases). TRBV6-7 is annotated as an ORF whose role is uncertain. The CDR3 is made up of 17 amino acids. V was shortened by 2 bases and J by 5 bases, with 19 bases between the two germline ends. CDR3 DNA: TGTGCCAGCAGTTACCCCTCTCTGCGGGGGGGGGATCAGCCCCAGCATTTT. Translating it yields CASSYPSLRGGDQPQHF.

This clonotype was recorded at least ten times. This chain connects TRBV12-3 or TRBV12-4 to TRBJ1-6; no firm D call. Trimming took off 7 bases at V and 8 bases at J, with 9 bases between the two ends. The CDR3 covers 12 residues. This CDR3 reads CASTLGDSPLHF. The CDR3 DNA sequence: TGTGCCAGCACCCTCGGGGATTCACCCCTCCACTTT.

A word on this clonotype: The germline gene is not matched at one end of the junction; a read error may be the cause. The gene calls are TRBV11-2 and TRBJ2-5; D is undetermined. The CDR3 totals 14 residues. Germline CDR1 reads SGHAT; CDR2 reads FQNNGV. The CDR3 DNA sequence: TGTGCCAGCAGTTCCCTTTTGCGAGGAGAGACCCAGCATTTC. Protein: CASSSLLRGETQHF.

Comment on this clonotype: Relative to the germline gene, one junction end is altered; a read error may explain this. This chain connects TRBV29-1 to TRBJ2-3, with 9 bases that match TRBD1. Germline loops: CDR1 SQVTM, CDR2 ANQGSEA. The length of the CDR3 is 13 residues. In DNA form, the CDR3 reads TGCAGCGTTAGTGGGACAGGGCCAGATGCGCAGTATTTT. Translated: CSVSGTGPDAQYF.

The J gene is TRBJ2-2, the V gene TRBV5-1; no clear D. The CDR3 sequence is 14 residues long. Germline assignment: CDR1 SGHRS and CDR2 YFSETQ. The V and J ends lost 0 bases and 2 bases respectively, with 5 bases between them. The CDR3 region has the DNA TGCGCCAGCAGCTTGGAATCCAACACCGGGGAGCTGTTTTTT. This gives the protein CASSLESNTGELFF.

As concerns this clonotype: At one end, the junction sequence differs from germline, possibly due to a read error. The chain uses TRBV4-1 and TRBJ1-3; TRBD1 matches at 7 bases. This CDR3 has 16 residues. Germline loops: CDR1 MGHRA, CDR2 YSYEKL. CDR3 loop: CVSSQQKGAGGNTIYF. In DNA, the CDR3 is TGTGTCAGCAGCCAACAAAAGGGGGCAGGGGGAAACACCATATATTTT.

Comments on this clonotype: It may be a read error: a sequence one base away is much more abundant. The V gene is TRBV6-6, the J gene TRBJ1-1, with 7 bases aligning to TRBD1. The CDR3 runs 13 residues. Germline V gives CDR1 MNHNY, CDR2 SVGAGI (reference sequence). CDR3: CGSRQGWNTEAFF. In DNA, the CDR3 is TGTGGCAGCAGACAGGGCTGGAACACTGAAGCTTTCTTT.

The sample holds one count of this clonotype. The chain recombines TRBV14 with TRBJ2-1, with D perhaps assigned TRBD1 or TRBD2 (6 bases each). In germline, CDR1 is SGHDN, CDR2 FVKESK. The CDR3 loop spans 15 amino acids. V lost 8 bases, J lost 3 bases, and 17 bases lay in between. CDR3 DNA: TGTGCCAGCTGCAGGGGCGGGAACTTCTACAATGAGCAGTTCTTC. Translation: CASCRGGNFYNEQFF.

This clonotype was observed many times. The chain carries TRBV10-3 and TRBJ2-1; the match to TRBD1 covers 10 bases. CDR3 length equals 14 residues. Germline V lookup: CDR1 ENHRY, CDR2 SYGVKD. V shed 6 bases and J 5 bases; nucleotides not matched to a gene: 4. The CDR3 loop reads CAIRRTGGDNEQFF. For the CDR3, the DNA is TGTGCCATCAGGAGGACAGGGGGTGACAATGAGCAGTTCTTC.

The chain has TRBV29-1 and TRBJ1-1, with D perhaps TRBD1 (5 bases). The germline V gene has CDR1 SQVTM and CDR2 ANQGSEA. The CDR3 runs 13 residues. Trimming removed 7 bases from V and 4 bases from J, with 16 bases in between. CDR3 amino acids: CSADDSMSTEAFF. CDR3 DNA: TGCAGCGCTGACGACAGCATGAGCACTGAAGCTTTCTTT.

The gene calls are TRBV20-1 and TRBJ1-1; no firm D call. The CDR3 spans 15 residues. V lost 0 bases and J lost 0, with 11 bases in between. Germline V lookup: CDR1 DFQATT, CDR2 SNEGSKA (reference sequence). CDR3 residues: CSARDLKGLNTEAFF. In nucleotides, the CDR3 is TGCAGTGCTAGAGATTTAAAGGGATTGAACACTGAAGCTTTCTTT.

Worth noting for this clonotype: A read error may produce the germline difference seen at one junction end. The V gene is TRBV29-1, the J gene TRBJ2-1; 9 bases fit TRBD2. From germline, CDR1 is SQVTM and CDR2 ANQGSEA. The CDR3 loop spans 14 amino acids. The CDR3 coding sequence is TGCAGCGCTGAAGTAGCGGGAGTAGGAAGTGAGCAGTTCTTC. Translation gives CSAEVAGVGSEQFF.

About this clonotype: The junction differs from germline at one of its ends, possibly a read error. The rearrangement uses TRBV7-9 and TRBJ2-7; TRBD2 is a possible D gene (5 bases). The CDR3 length is 14 residues. Germline loops: CDR1 SEHNR, CDR2 FQNEAQ (reference sequence). As DNA, the CDR3 is TGTGCCTGCAGCTTTAGCGAATACTCCTACGAGCAGTACTTC. Translated: CACSFSEYSYEQYF. Full variable domain (outside the CDR3, taken from reference TRBV7-9 and TRBJ2-7): DTGVSQNPRHKITKRGQNVTFRCDPISEHNRLYWYRQTLGQGPEFLTYFQNEAQLEKSRLLSDRFSAERPKGSFSTLEIQRTEQGDSAMYLCACSFSEYSYEQYFGPGTRLTVT.